Below, 6 T cell receptor beta chains from the same sample are listed, as sequenced in a study of PD-L1 blockade in urothelial cancer (dated by TCRdb to the late 2010s). The library was generated by the immunoSEQ multiplex PCR assay. In its TCRdb copy, this immuneACCESS table keeps in-frame sequences only and misses some clones. Where compared with another copy, unresolved V genes explain less than half of these, and the others have no known cause. This sample comprises about 50,000 clones, roughly 80% of them detected only once. The ten largest clones represent around 3.2% of the sample. Taken with the paper, the label for time point translates to: pretreatment peripheral blood. This material consisted of PBMCs, taken around atezolizumab (anti-PD-L1) treatment. The receptor set was obtained from a man between 65 and 85 years old with urothelial cancer.

The chain is built from TRBV28 and TRBJ1-1; 12 bases map to TRBD1. The V and J ends lost 6 bases and 6 bases, in that order; junction bases with no gene match: 11. Germline V lookup: CDR1 MDHEN, CDR2 SYDVKM. The CDR3 consists of 16 residues. DNA for the CDR3: TGTGCCAGCAGAAGCCGGGACAGGGGGCGTCTTTCTGAAGCTTTCTTT. Translated: CASRSRDRGRLSEAFF.

The chain joins TRBV15 to TRBJ2-1; a weak D match, TRBD1 (6 bases). V gave up 5 bases and J gave up 10 bases, with 15 bases separating them. CDR1 is LNHNV and CDR2 is YYDKDF in the germline V gene (reference sequence). This CDR3 region has 13 residues. This CDR3 reads CATSPTRGGEQFF. DNA for the CDR3: TGTGCCACCAGCCCGACCAGGGGTGGAGAGCAGTTCTTC.

This clone has a single count. This chain links TRBV4-2 with TRBJ1-1; 8 bases are shared with TRBD1. The length of the CDR3 is 17 residues. The trim removed 2 bases at V and 0 bases at J, leaving 8 bases unmatched. CDR1 is LGHNA and CDR2 is YNFKEQ in the germline V gene. The CDR3 is CASSQRGTGAMNTEAFF. In DNA, the CDR3 is TGTGCCAGCAGCCAACGCGGGACAGGTGCCATGAACACTGAAGCTTTCTTT.

The CDR3 DNA reads TGTGCCAGCAGTTTGGCGGGCGTGGACACCGGGGAGCTGTTTTTT. Amino acid sequence: CASSLAGVDTGELFF. The V gene is TRBV27, the J gene TRBJ2-2, with TRBD2 as a possible D gene (5 bases). This CDR3 is built from 15 residues. Trimming pared 3 bases from V and 3 bases from J, leaving 11 bases between. Germline V gives CDR1 MNHEY, CDR2 SMNVEV (reference sequence).

The chain recombines TRBV13 with TRBJ1-1; D gene uncertain. This CDR3 contains 14 residues. Germline lookup yields CDR1 PRHDT and CDR2 FYEKMQ (reference sequence). Trimming pared 5 bases from V and 1 base from J, leaving 11 bases between. The CDR3 region has the DNA TGTGCCAGCAGCCGTGGGGAGGGGAACACTGAAGCTTTCTTT. Amino acids: CASSRGEGNTEAFF.

The chain links TRBV2 to TRBJ1-2; D might be TRBD1 (6 bases). The germline gives CDR1 SNHLY, CDR2 FYNNEI. V lost 5 bases to trimming and J lost 5 bases, with 9 bases between them. CDR3 length equals 12 residues. CDR3 coding DNA: TGTGCCAGCAGTCAGGACAGATATGGCTACACCTTC. Translated, it gives CASSQDRYGYTF.